This T cell receptor beta chain was identified in a study of cytomegalovirus exposure and HLA in healthy donors (dated by TCRdb to 2015 to 2018). Regarding the study in general: According to an earlier analysis of a few hundred of the donors, about 179 million T cells yielded some 120 million unique TCR beta sequences and approximately 280 Gb of sequence data. An early release covering 500 to 750 HLA-typed donors comprised around 300 gigabases of sequencing data and around 80 million unique TCR sequences. The genetic ancestry cluster associated with self-reported Caucasian donors included about 81% of the approximately 400 genotyped donors. The aim of the study was to test whether cataloging public T cell receptors could identify signatures of past pathogen exposure. The study used immunosequencing to profile the T cell repertoires of approximately 630 subjects and linked those repertoires to cytomegalovirus serostatus. Along with the roughly 710-subject first cohort, a separate validation cohort of over 90 different subjects was used. High-throughput TCR immunosequencing, statistical association of individual TCRs with disease status, and machine learning were combined to predict cytomegalovirus infection status. To study patterns of TCR occurrence, a later analysis re-analyzed previously published TCR beta repertoires from 700 or so donors and added high-resolution HLA genotyping. Rather than using new phenotypic data, the later analysis identified candidate immune exposures from TCR beta sequences and from how often those sequences occurred across donors. In an earlier analysis of 550 to 700 of the donors, high-throughput TCR beta sequencing was used to judge whether each TCR beta V gene segment behaved as functional or pseudogenic. Alongside the repertoire data, information on donor age, sex, ethnicity and CMV serostatus was compiled. In a later genetic analysis, genome-wide SNP genotypes for about 60% of the 666 donors were used, and that subset was treated as a discovery cohort. All discovery cohort repertoires had been generated on a single sequencing platform. HLA typing covered class I and class II loci at four-digit resolution. The number of typed donors differed by locus: about 620-630 for A, B, C, DRB1 and DQB1; some 500 for DQA1; around 610 for DPA1; and 450 to 480 for DPB1. Because of strong linkage in the cohort, a handful of DR-DQ haplotypes were treated as single units for association and clustering. Across approximately 400 genotyped donors of the cohort, an average of about 240,000 unique TCR beta nucleotide sequences per donor were sequenced, and 15% to 20% of those sequences were non-productive.

The cohort consisted of some 670 healthy bone marrow donors. At the time of sampling, all cohort members were nominally healthy, though unrecorded immune exposures were likely present. The donor was CMV seropositive and belonged to the group of over 250 seropositive cohort members. A peripheral blood sample was provided by each donor, and peripheral blood mononuclear cells were used for TCR beta sequencing. Genomic DNA was extracted from the blood cell samples with the Qiagen DNeasy Blood Extraction Kit. Library method: the immunoSEQ multiplex PCR assay. For the multiplex PCR, a mixture combining 60 forward primers for TCR Vbeta segments and 13 reverse primers for TCR Jbeta segments was used. A multiplex PCR assay on genomic DNA amplified the CDR3 region of rearranged TCR beta genes. On the Illumina HiSeq System, the amplified TCR beta libraries were sequenced as 87-base-pair reads. The published analysis was carried out like this. In a later analysis, about 80 million unique TCR beta chains were counted across the 500 to 850 repertoires, and about 9.9 million of these chains were shared by at least two donors. To remove PCR and sequencing errors, raw reads were error-corrected and collapsed into unique sequences using a nearest-neighbor algorithm that merged closely related sequences. CDR3 sequences were aligned to IMGT reference sequences to assign V, D and J gene segments. For a sequence to be retained, a match of at least six nucleotides was required to both a V gene segment and a J gene segment. A rearrangement was called productive if the CDR3 had no stop codons and remained in frame with V and J, and every other rearrangement was called non-productive. Following IMGT convention, CDR3 was defined as the stretch from the second conserved V-encoded cysteine up to the conserved J-encoded phenylalanine. In an earlier analysis of approximately 500 of the donors, sequences lacking an unambiguous match to a single V gene segment were excluded. In an earlier analysis of several hundred of the donors, V segments were called functional above 56.7% productive rearrangements and were called segregating when the between-donor standard deviation exceeded 5%. A statistical classification framework was built to diagnose cytomegalovirus status from the catalog of TCR beta chain sequences. In a later analysis, V and J genes were assigned by comparing TCR nucleotide sequences against IMGT/GENE-DB human TR gene sequences. In a later analysis, CDR3 sequences and most-parsimonious VDJ recombination scenarios were assigned using the TCRdist pipeline. A later analysis defined each TCR beta chain by its CDR3 amino acid sequence plus V-gene family, and excluded reads lacking a unique V-gene family. In a later analysis, fewer than 650 highly shared, low-generation-probability nucleotide sequences were removed to address suspected cross-contamination and a sequencing artifact. In a later analysis, a clonal expansion index was calculated for each public chain from normalized within-repertoire ranks of inferred template counts. In a later analysis, generation probabilities were computed using a VDJ recombination model fitted to out-of-frame rearrangements, and the results were checked against IGoR. Hypergeometric tests were used in a later analysis to score TCR-TCR, TCR-HLA and TCR-CMV co-occurrence, with a repertoire-size bias correction applied to the TCR pairs. In a later analysis, false discovery rates were estimated by permuting HLA or CMV assignments 20 times. A later analysis grouped co-occurring TCRs with DBSCAN, adding TCRdist sequence similarity when clustering within HLA-allele-positive subsets. For co-occurrence clustering, repertoires with fewer than 30,000 or more than 120,000 public chains were excluded, along with a handful of repertoires with anomalous nucleotide sharing. Imported from immuneACCESS, the table was reduced by TCRdb to in-frame sequences with V and J called. These copies leave out some clones; in studies compared against another copy, an unresolved V gene accounts for under half, and the cause of the remainder is not known. The V and J calls and clone size come from that table; D and trimming were worked out from the DNA. The sample table lists some 160,000 clones, more than 80% of them with a count of one. The top ten clones comprise roughly 4% of the sample.

V is shortened by 2 bases, J by 9 bases, and the region joining them spans 20 bases. From a lookup of the germline V gene, CDR1 and CDR2 are LGHNA and YSLEER. There are 16 amino acids in the CDR3, from cysteine to phenylalanine inclusive. The only DNA kept is the CDR3, 48 bases in frame from the first base. A note on this clone: The target of this receptor is not known. Base qualities are not at hand, and no much larger clone is one base apart.

Beyond this particular receptor, the publication reports: In a later analysis, HLA-associated TCR beta chains were found to be more clonally expanded and to have lower generation probabilities than equally common non-associated chains. This cohort had only TCR beta chains sequenced, and the lack of alpha or paired-chain data limited which features could be detected. At a false discovery rate of 0.05, a later analysis linked about 16,000 TCR beta sequences to specific HLA alleles. When HLA alleles, especially DR and DQ, strongly co-occurred, attributing TCR associations to individual alleles was difficult. V-gene and J-gene trimming of TCR beta chains was associated with a missense DCLRE1C variant in a later genetic analysis, and the association was replicated in an independent cohort. The earlier analysis of approximately 560 of the donors excluded some 16 rarely observed V segments, including chromosome 9 orphons, because counts were too low. The presence/absence analyses assumed that sequencing depth was roughly uniform across donors, and that assumption may not be true. Linkage disequilibrium might explain the correlated functional status among segregating V segments, but an unknown experimental factor could not be ruled out. Most TCR sequences were observed very rarely across donors, whereas some public TCRs were present in many individuals. In the study, around 150 TCR beta chains were listed as associated with cytomegalovirus. HLA typing was unavailable for some donors at each locus, so association tests used only the typed subset. Several of the top co-occurrence clusters appeared to be linked to parvovirus B19, influenza, CMV and Epstein-Barr virus, according to a later analysis. Three of the identified cytomegalovirus-associated TCR beta chains were confirmed in vitro to be specific for cytomegalovirus antigens. For the cohort, immune exposure information was limited to CMV serostatus. It was suggested by the authors that the approach could potentially be generalized to other disease states and immunological phenotypes. In an earlier analysis of approximately 590 of the donors, most TCR beta V segments appeared in productive rearrangements about 87% or about 30% of the time, broadly matching IMGT annotations. A group of highly shared sequence variants was considered likely to be a technical artifact of the sequencing pipeline. In a later genetic analysis, fewer N-insertions in productive TCRs were reported among donors in an Asian-associated ancestry cluster than the approximately 670-donor mean. In a later analysis, most CMV-associated TCR beta chains were found to appear HLA-restricted, with HLA associations seemingly driven largely by CMV exposure. A further reported finding was that TCR beta sequences accurately predicted the HLA-A and HLA-B alleles for most subjects in the first cohort. In both the original and validation cohorts, the classifier was reported to diagnose cytomegalovirus status with high specificity and sensitivity. In a later analysis, TCR association rates were found to vary across HLA loci, with the most associated TCRs seen for DRB1 alleles and the fewest for HLA-C alleles. The 87-base-pair reads could not distinguish some IMGT-functional V segments, including TRBV6-2 and TRBV6-3, so those segments were excluded.

The sequencing sample was made of PBMCs. Here the chain combines TRBV4-3 and TRBJ2-1; TRBD2 might be the D gene, on 7 matching bases. The receptor was isolated from a woman aged 40 to 50 in good health and CMV-seropositive. This receptor carries the CDR3 CASSQPLTGGPLEQFF. In nucleotides, the sequence is TGCGCCAGCAGCCAACCCTTAACGGGGGGCCCCCTTGAGCAGTTCTTC.